The rows below give T cell receptor beta chains drawn from one sample of a study of CD8 T cells in ankylosing spondylitis. One entry per CDR3 protein results from TCRdb running MiXCR on the 5' RACE reads. There are some 800,000 distinct CDR3 sequences in the sample; approximately 12% occur only once, and 0.45% to 0.6% lies in the top ten. Material: blood, either unsorted or a sorted T cell fraction (not recorded which). The receptors come from a male donor with ankylosing spondylitis. Both conserved end residues are part of each CDR3. Fields, in order: J gene, D gene, clone size, V gene, CDR3 DNA, CDR3 protein. The D gene is left open where the match is weak. Where a row states a size, it is once, few, many or the class of an expanded clone; other rows omit it.

j_gene: TRBJ2-5
d_gene: TRBD2
abundance: -
v_gene: TRBV3-1
CDR3nt: TGTGCCAGCAGCCAGCCGGGACTAGCAACGTACTTC
CDR3aa: CASSQPGLATYF

j_gene: TRBJ1-1
d_gene: TRBD1
abundance: few
v_gene: TRBV6-5
CDR3nt: TGTGCCAGCAGTTACCTAATACAGGGGGTGATCACTGAAGCTTTCTTT
CDR3aa: CASSYLIQGVITEAFF

j_gene: TRBJ1-1
d_gene: -
abundance: -
v_gene: TRBV6-2/TRBV6-3
CDR3nt: TGTGCCAGCAGTTACGGGACGAGATACACTGAAGCTTTCTTT
CDR3aa: CASSYGTRYTEAFF

j_gene: TRBJ2-5
d_gene: -
abundance: few
v_gene: TRBV7-2
CDR3nt: TGTGCCAGCAGCCGAACGGACTGGTATAAAGAGACCCAGTACTTC
CDR3aa: CASSRTDWYKETQYF

j_gene: TRBJ2-1
d_gene: TRBD1
abundance: few
v_gene: TRBV5-5
CDR3nt: TGTGCCAGCACCCCAGGGGGTGAGCAGTTCTTC
CDR3aa: CASTPGGEQFF

j_gene: TRBJ2-3
d_gene: -
abundance: -
v_gene: TRBV10-3
CDR3nt: TGTGCCATCAGTGTGGGGGGCTCTAGGTCAGATACGCAGTATTTT
CDR3aa: CAISVGGSRSDTQYF

j_gene: TRBJ1-6
d_gene: TRBD1
abundance: -
v_gene: TRBV12-3/TRBV12-4
CDR3nt: TGTGCCAGCAGTATACGGGACAGAGCCGGGGCCCTCCACTTT
CDR3aa: CASSIRDRAGALHF

j_gene: TRBJ2-7
d_gene: -
abundance: few
v_gene: TRBV27
CDR3nt: TGTGCCAGCAGTTCAACGGACAGCTCCTACGAGCAGTACTTC
CDR3aa: CASSSTDSSYEQYF

j_gene: TRBJ2-1
d_gene: -
abundance: few
v_gene: TRBV7-3
CDR3nt: TGTGCCAGCAGCCTCGGGCAGCCTCCCTCCTACAATGAGCAGTTCTTC
CDR3aa: CASSLGQPPSYNEQFF

j_gene: TRBJ1-1
d_gene: -
abundance: -
v_gene: TRBV28
CDR3nt: TGTGCCAGCAGTCGCGTCACTGAAGCTTTCTTT
CDR3aa: CASSRVTEAFF

j_gene: TRBJ1-1
d_gene: -
abundance: -
v_gene: TRBV12-3/TRBV12-4
CDR3nt: TGTGCCAGCAGTACGGGACCCTTGGGAACTGAAGCTTTCTTT
CDR3aa: CASSTGPLGTEAFF

j_gene: TRBJ2-3
d_gene: -
abundance: few
v_gene: TRBV12-3/TRBV12-4
CDR3nt: TGTGCCAGCAGTTTCTCCGAAGATACGCAGTATTTT
CDR3aa: CASSFSEDTQYF

j_gene: TRBJ2-7
d_gene: TRBD1
abundance: few
v_gene: TRBV29-1
CDR3nt: TGCAGCGTTGAAAGGACAGGAACCTACGAGCAGTACTTC
CDR3aa: CSVERTGTYEQYF

j_gene: TRBJ1-1
d_gene: TRBD1
abundance: many
v_gene: TRBV6-5
CDR3nt: TGTGCCAGCAGTTACCTTCGGACAGGGGGCCTTAGGGAGGCTTTCTTT
CDR3aa: CASSYLRTGGLREAFF

j_gene: TRBJ2-4
d_gene: -
abundance: few
v_gene: TRBV5-4
CDR3nt: TGTGCCAGCAGCCAACCTGGAGTAGCCAAAAACATTCAGTACTTC
CDR3aa: CASSQPGVAKNIQYF

j_gene: TRBJ1-2
d_gene: -
abundance: few
v_gene: TRBV5-1
CDR3nt: TGCGCCAGCAGTACGCTGGCGTCGTCCCATGGCTACACCTTC
CDR3aa: CASSTLASSHGYTF

j_gene: TRBJ1-2
d_gene: -
abundance: -
v_gene: TRBV2
CDR3nt: TGTGCCAGCAATCTCCTCGGGTACTATGGCTACACCTTC
CDR3aa: CASNLLGYYGYTF